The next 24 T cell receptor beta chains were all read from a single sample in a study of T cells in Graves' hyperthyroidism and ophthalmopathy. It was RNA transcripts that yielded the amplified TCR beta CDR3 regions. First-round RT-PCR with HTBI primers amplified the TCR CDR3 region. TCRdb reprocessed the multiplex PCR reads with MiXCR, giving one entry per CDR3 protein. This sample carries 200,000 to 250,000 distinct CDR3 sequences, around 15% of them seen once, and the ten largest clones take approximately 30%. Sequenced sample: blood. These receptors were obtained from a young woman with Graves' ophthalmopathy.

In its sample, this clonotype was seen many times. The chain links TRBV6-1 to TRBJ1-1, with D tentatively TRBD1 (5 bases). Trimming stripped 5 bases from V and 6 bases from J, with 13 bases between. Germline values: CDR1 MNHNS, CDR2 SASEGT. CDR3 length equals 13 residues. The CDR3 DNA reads TGTGCCAGCAGTCTTGCAGGGTCCCCTGAAGCTTTCTTT. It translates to CASSLAGSPEAFF.

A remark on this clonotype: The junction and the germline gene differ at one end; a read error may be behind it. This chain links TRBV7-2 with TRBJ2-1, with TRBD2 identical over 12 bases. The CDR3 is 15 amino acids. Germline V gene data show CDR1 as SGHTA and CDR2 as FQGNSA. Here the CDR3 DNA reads TGTGCCAGCAGCCTAGCGGGAGGGCCCTCGAATGAGCAGTTCTTC. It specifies CASSLAGGPSNEQFF.

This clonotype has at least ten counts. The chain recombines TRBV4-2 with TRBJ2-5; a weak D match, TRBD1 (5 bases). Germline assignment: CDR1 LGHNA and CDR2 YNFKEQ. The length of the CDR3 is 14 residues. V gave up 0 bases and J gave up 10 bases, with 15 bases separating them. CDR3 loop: CASSQERGAVDQYF. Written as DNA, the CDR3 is TGTGCCAGCAGCCAAGAAAGGGGCGCCGTCGACCAGTACTTC.

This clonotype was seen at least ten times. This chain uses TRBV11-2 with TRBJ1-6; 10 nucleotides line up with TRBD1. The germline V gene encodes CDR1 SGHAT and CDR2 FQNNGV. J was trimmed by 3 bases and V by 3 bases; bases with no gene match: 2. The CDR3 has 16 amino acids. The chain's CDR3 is CASSLGQGFYNSPLHF. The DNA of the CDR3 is TGTGCCAGCAGCTTGGGACAGGGGTTCTATAATTCACCCCTCCACTTT.

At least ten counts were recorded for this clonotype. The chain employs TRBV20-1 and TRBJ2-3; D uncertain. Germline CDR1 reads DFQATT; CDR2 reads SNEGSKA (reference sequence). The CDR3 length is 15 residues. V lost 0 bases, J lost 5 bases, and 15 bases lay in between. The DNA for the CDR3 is TGCAGTGCTAGAGATCGCCCGTCTGCCGGAGATACGCAGTATTTT. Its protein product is CSARDRPSAGDTQYF.

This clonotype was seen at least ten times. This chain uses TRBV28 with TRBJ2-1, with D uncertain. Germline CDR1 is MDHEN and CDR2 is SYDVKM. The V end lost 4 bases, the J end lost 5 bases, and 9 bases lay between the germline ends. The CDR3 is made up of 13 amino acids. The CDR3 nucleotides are TGTGCCAGCAGTTCATATCAGCACAATGAGCAGTTCTTC. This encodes CASSSYQHNEQFF.

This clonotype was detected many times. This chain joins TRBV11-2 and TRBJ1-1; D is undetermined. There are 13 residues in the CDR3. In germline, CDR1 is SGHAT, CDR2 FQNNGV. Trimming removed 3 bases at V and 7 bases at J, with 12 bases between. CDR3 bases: TGTGCCAGCAGCTTCAAGGCCGGGCATGAAGCTTTCTTT. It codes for CASSFKAGHEAFF.

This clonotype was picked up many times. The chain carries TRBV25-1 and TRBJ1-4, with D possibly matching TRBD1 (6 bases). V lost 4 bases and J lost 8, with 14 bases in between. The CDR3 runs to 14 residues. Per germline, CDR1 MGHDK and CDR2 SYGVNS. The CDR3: CASSGSGGGEKLFF. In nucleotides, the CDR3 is TGTGCCAGCAGTGGCTCAGGAGGGGGGGAAAAACTGTTTTTT.

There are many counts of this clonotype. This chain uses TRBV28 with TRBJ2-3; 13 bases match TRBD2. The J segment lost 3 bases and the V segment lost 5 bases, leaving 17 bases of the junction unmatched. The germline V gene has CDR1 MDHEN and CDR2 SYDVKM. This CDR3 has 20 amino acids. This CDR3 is CASSPTVLAGGSGETDTQYF. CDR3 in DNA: TGTGCCAGCAGTCCAACCGTACTAGCGGGAGGGTCGGGAGAGACAGATACGCAGTATTTT.

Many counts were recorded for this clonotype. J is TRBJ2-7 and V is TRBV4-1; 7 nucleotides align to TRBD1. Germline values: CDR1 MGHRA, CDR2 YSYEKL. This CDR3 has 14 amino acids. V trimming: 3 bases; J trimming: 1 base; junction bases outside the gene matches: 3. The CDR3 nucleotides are TGCGCCAGCAGCCAGCAGGGGGAATCCTACGAGCAGTACTTC. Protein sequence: CASSQQGESYEQYF.

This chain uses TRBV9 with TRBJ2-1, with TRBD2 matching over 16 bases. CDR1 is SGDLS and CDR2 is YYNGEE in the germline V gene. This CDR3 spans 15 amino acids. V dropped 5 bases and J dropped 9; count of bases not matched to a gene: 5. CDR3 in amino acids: CASRVGLAGGGEQFF. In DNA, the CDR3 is TGTGCCAGCAGGGTGGGACTAGCGGGAGGGGGTGAGCAGTTCTTC.

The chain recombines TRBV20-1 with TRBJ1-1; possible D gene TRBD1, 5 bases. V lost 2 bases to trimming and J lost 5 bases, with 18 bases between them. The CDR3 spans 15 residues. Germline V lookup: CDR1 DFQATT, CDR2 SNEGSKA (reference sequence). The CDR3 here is CSARTGGDLGTEAFF. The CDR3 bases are TGCAGTGCTAGAACGGGGGGGGACCTGGGGACTGAAGCTTTCTTT.

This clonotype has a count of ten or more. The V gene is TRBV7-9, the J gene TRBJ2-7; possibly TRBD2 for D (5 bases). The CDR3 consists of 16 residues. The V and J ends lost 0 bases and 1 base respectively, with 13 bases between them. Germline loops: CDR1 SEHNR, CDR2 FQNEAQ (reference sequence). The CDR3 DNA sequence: TGTGCCAGCAGCTTAGCGGTTTCCGGGATATCCTACGAGCAGTACTTC. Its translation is CASSLAVSGISYEQYF. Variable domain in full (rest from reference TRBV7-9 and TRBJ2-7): DTGVSQNPRHKITKRGQNVTFRCDPISEHNRLYWYRQTLGQGPEFLTYFQNEAQLEKSRLLSDRFSAERPKGSFSTLEIQRTEQGDSAMYLCASSLAVSGISYEQYFGPGTRLTVT.

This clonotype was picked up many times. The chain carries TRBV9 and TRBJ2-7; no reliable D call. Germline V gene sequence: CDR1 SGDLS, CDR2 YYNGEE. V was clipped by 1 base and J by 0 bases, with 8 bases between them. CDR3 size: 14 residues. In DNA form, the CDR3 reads TGTGCCAGCAGCGTATATGAACGCTCCTACGAGCAGTACTTC. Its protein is CASSVYERSYEQYF.

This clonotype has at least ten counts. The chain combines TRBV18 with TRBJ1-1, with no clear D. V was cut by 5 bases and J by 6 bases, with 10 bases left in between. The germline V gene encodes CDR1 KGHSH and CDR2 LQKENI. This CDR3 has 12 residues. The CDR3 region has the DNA TGTGCCAGCTCATTTTCAGGTGCTGAAGCTTTCTTT. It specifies CASSFSGAEAFF.

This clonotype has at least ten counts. CDR3 protein: CASRTSGIWLDTQYF. In nucleotides, the CDR3 is TGTGCCAGCAGGACTAGCGGGATTTGGTTAGATACGCAGTATTTT. V is TRBV12-3 or TRBV12-4 and J is TRBJ2-3; 11 nucleotides agree with TRBD2. The CDR3 is 15 amino acids. With V trimmed by 6 bases and J by 5 bases, 7 bases remained unmatched.

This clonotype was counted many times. CDR3 loop: CASSEGQGTEAFF. Here the CDR3 DNA reads TGTGCCAGCAGTGAAGGACAGGGGACTGAAGCTTTCTTT. V gene TRBV2 combines with J gene TRBJ1-1; 8 bases are shared with TRBD1. The CDR3 is 13 amino acids. Trimming cost V 1 base and J 5 bases; bases outside gene matches: 0. CDR1 SNHLY and CDR2 FYNNEI come from the germline V gene. The full variable domain, its missing parts supplied by reference TRBV2 and TRBJ1-1, is EPEVTQTPSHQVTQMGQEVILRCVPISNHLYFYWYRQILGQKVEFLVSFYNNEISEKSEIFDDQFSVERPDGSNFTLKIRSTKLEDSAMYFCASSEGQGTEAFFGQGTRLTVV.

The CDR3 region has the DNA TGTGCCAGCAGTTACCCCTATCGAGGGACAGTGAGCTCTGGGGCCAACGTCCTGACTTTC. It codes for CASSYPYRGTVSSGANVLTF. The J gene is TRBJ2-6, the V gene TRBV6-2 or TRBV6-3, with TRBD1 identical over 7 bases. CDR3 size: 20 residues. The V and J ends lost 2 bases and 0 bases, in that order; junction bases with no gene match: 13. CDR1 and CDR2 (germline): MNHEY, SVGEGT.

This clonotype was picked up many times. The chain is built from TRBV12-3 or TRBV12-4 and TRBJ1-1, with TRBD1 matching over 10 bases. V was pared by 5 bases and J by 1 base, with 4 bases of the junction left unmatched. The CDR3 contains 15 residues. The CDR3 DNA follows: TGTGCCAGCAGTCCCCGGGACAGGGGGAACACTGAAGCTTTCTTT. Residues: CASSPRDRGNTEAFF.

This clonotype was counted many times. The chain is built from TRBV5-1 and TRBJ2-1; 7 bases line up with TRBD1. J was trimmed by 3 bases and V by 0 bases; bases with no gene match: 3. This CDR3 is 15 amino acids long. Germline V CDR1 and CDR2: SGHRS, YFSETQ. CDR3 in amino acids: CASSLAWDSYNEQFF. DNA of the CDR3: TGCGCCAGCAGCTTGGCCTGGGACAGCTACAATGAGCAGTTCTTC.

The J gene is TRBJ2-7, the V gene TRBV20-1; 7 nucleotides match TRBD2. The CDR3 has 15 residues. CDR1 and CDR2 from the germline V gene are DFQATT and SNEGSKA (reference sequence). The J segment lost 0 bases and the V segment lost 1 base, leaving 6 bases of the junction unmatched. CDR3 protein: CSARGPGRSSYEQYF. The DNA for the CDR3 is TGCAGTGCTAGAGGTCCCGGGAGGAGCTCCTACGAGCAGTACTTC.

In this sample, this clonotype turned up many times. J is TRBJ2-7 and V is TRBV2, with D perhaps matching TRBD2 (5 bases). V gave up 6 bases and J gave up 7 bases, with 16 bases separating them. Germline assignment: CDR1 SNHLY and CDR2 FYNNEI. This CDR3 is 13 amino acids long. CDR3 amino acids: CASRKTPSGEQYF. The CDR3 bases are TGTGCCAGCAGAAAGACTCCCTCGGGGGAGCAGTACTTC.

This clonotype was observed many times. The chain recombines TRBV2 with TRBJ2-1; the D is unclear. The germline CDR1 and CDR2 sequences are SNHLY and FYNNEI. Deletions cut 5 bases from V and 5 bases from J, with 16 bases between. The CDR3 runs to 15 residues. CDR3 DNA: TGTGCCAGCAGTTTAGCCCGTTTGCGCCACAATGAGCAGTTCTTC. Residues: CASSLARLRHNEQFF.

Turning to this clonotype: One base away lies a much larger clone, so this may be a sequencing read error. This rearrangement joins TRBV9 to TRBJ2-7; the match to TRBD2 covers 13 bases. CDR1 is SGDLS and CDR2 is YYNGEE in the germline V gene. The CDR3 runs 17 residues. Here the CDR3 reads CASSAGTSGTYSYEQCF. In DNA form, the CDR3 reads TGTGCCAGCAGCGCCGGGACTAGCGGGACCTACTCCTACGAGCAGTGCTTC.